This record covers a single TCR beta chain. Antigen specificity is unknown. The CDR3 loop spans 15 amino acids. Germline assignment: CDR1 SGHVS and CDR2 FQNEAQ. This sample stems from a study of monozygotic twins with inflammatory bowel disease. Findings and caveats of the study: Among twins, concordant and discordant pairs did not differ in repertoire similarity, possibly from limited power.

Sampling involved one blood draw (about 2.7 ml) for every donor. Every TCR library used approximately 3,700 ng of total RNA. The UMIs carried a 6-nucleotide sample barcode, and they were added by template switching. For each CDR3 protein, TCRdb gives one entry from its re-call of the 5' RACE reads, without DNA. This repertoire includes approximately 330,000 distinct CDR3 sequences. The chain combines TRBV7-8 with TRBJ1-5; TCRdb gives TRBD1 as the D gene, but with no DNA this cannot be confirmed. This TCR was sampled from a human donor with ulcerative colitis or Crohn's disease, or a healthy co-twin of an affected twin (not recorded which). Input material: blood. The CDR3 protein is CASSHNQGFNQPQHF.